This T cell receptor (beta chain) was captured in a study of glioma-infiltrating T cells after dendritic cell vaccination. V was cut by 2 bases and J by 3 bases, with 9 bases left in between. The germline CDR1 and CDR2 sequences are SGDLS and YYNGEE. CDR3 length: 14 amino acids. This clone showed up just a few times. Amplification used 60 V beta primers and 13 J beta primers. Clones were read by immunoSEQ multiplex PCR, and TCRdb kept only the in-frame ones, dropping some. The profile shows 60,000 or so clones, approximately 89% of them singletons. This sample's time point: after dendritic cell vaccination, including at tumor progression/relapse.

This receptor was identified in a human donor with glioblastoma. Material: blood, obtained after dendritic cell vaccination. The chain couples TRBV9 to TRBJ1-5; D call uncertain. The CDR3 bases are TGTGCCAGCAGCGTCACACCCTCCAATCAGCCCCAGCATTTT. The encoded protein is CASSVTPSNQPQHF.